This T cell receptor (beta chain) stems from a study of shared clonotypes between healthy human individuals. Turning to the study itself: Used for every donor were three CD4 naive, three CD4 memory, two CD8 naive and one CD8 memory plate. General study results and limits: Investigators collected only blood, and repertoires in tissues likely differ. Compared with clonotypes that all four donors shared, non-shared clonotypes had lower generation probabilities.

This CDR3 has 14 amino acids. V dropped 6 bases and J dropped 3 bases, with 14 bases sitting between them. The V gene's germline CDR1 is SQVTM and CDR2 ANQGSEA. To note about this clone: Its antigen is undetermined.

The DNA input per sorted-subset replicate PCR was approximately 210 ng, corresponding to some 30,000 T cell genomes. Method: immunoSEQ multiplex PCR; TCRdb's copy keeps in-frame clones and lacks some. The sample carries roughly 1 million clones, roughly 75% recorded once. Sequenced: memory CD4+ T cells sorted from blood. The subset is: CD45RA-negative fraction. The chain carries TRBV29-1 and TRBJ2-2; D might be TRBD2 (5 bases). The sequence was obtained from a man aged 18-30 years in good health. The CDR3 region is CSVSSGVYTGELFF. The CDR3 DNA is TGCAGCGTCAGCAGCGGAGTATACACCGGGGAGCTGTTTTTT.